Listed here are 22 T cell receptor beta chains from one sample, sequenced in a study of CD8+ T cells in alopecia areata. Sequencing relied on a cDNA template that was reverse transcribed from extracted RNA. Using immunoSEQ multiplex PCR, the repertoire was profiled, and TCRdb retains in-frame clones only, with some absent. Of 130,000 to 150,000 clones in the sample, around 51% were seen once. Here the sequenced sample was CD4+ T cells sorted from blood, taken at week 0. The receptors shown here come from a human donor with alopecia areata.

This clone was counted only a few times. This chain joins TRBV28 and TRBJ2-7, with D perhaps matching TRBD1 (6 bases). Trimming shortened V by 5 bases and J by 3 bases, and 14 bases separated the two germline ends. Germline loops: CDR1 MDHEN, CDR2 SYDVKM. The CDR3 runs to 14 residues. As DNA, the CDR3 is TGTGCCAGCAGTCCGTCGGACAGAGTCTACGAGCAGTACTTC. Encoded protein: CASSPSDRVYEQYF.

This chain joins TRBV7-2 and TRBJ2-3; tentatively, D is TRBD2 (6 bases). Germline V CDR1 and CDR2: SGHTA, FQGNSA. Trimming left V 4 bases short and J 5 bases short, with 13 bases between. CDR3 length: 14 amino acids. The CDR3 DNA is TGTGCCAGCAGCTCTTCGGGAGTAGAAGATACGCAGTATTTT. This encodes CASSSSGVEDTQYF.

This clone has more than one count but fewer than ten. CDR3: CASSRGLAGGTGELFF. In DNA, the CDR3 is TGCGCCAGCAGCCGCGGACTAGCGGGAGGGACCGGGGAGCTGTTTTTT. This sequence joins TRBV4-3 and TRBJ2-2; 15 positions agree with TRBD2. The CDR3 length is 16 residues. Germline lookup yields CDR1 LGHNA and CDR2 YSLEER. The V and J ends lost 4 bases and 5 bases, in that order; junction bases with no gene match: 2.

This chain links TRBV11-2 with TRBJ2-3; D unclear. The V gene's germline CDR1 is SGHAT and CDR2 FQNNGV. This CDR3 is built from 14 residues. Trimming shortened V by 3 bases and J by 9 bases, and 16 bases separated the two germline ends. The CDR3: CASSFRYTTETQYF. DNA for the CDR3: TGTGCCAGCAGCTTTAGATATACCACGGAAACGCAGTATTTT.

V gene TRBV7-2 combines with J gene TRBJ2-4; TRBD2 agrees at 8 bases. V lost 7 bases, J lost 0 bases, and 8 bases stayed unmatched. The CDR3 length is 16 residues. The germline CDR1 and CDR2 sequences are SGHTA and FQGNSA. The CDR3: CASTGRGGRAKNIQYF. For the CDR3, the DNA is TGTGCCAGCACCGGGAGGGGCGGCCGAGCCAAAAACATTCAGTACTTC.

This clone was detected only a few times. This chain uses TRBV15 with TRBJ1-1; D not resolved. V lost 5 bases and J lost 1, with 17 bases in between. Germline V gene lookup returns CDR1 LNHNV and CDR2 YYDKDF (reference sequence). The CDR3 is 16 residues long. This chain's CDR3 is CATSRRITRSNTEAFF. As DNA, the CDR3 is TGTGCCACCAGCCGCCGTATTACAAGGTCGAACACTGAAGCTTTCTTT. Full variable domain (remainder filled in from reference TRBV15 and TRBJ1-1): DAMVIQNPRYQVTQFGKPVTLSCSQTLNHNVMYWYQQKSSQAPKLLFHYYDKDFNNEADTPDNFQSRRPNTSFCFLDIRSPGLGDTAMYLCATSRRITRSNTEAFFGQGTRLTVV.

The V call is TRBV29-1, the J call TRBJ2-5, with a possible D match to TRBD1 (6 bases). CDR1 is SQVTM, CDR2 ANQGSEA, per germline. CDR3 length: 14 residues. Trimming removed 4 bases from V and 0 bases from J, with 12 bases in between. CDR3 loop: CSVVQGAYQETQYF. CDR3 DNA: TGCAGCGTTGTACAGGGAGCGTACCAAGAGACCCAGTACTTC.

This clone was seen a few times. This chain joins TRBV7-3 and TRBJ2-2; TRBD2 agrees at 11 bases. This CDR3 is 21 amino acids long. Per germline, CDR1 SGHTA and CDR2 FQGTGA. After removal of 5 bases from V and 3 bases from J, the junction contained 20 bases not matched to a gene. This CDR3 is CASSHLPHSGRASPDTGELFF. The CDR3 coding sequence is TGTGCCAGCAGCCACCTCCCTCATAGCGGGAGGGCCAGCCCCGACACCGGGGAGCTGTTTTTT.

The rearrangement links TRBV27 to TRBJ2-6; tentative D call: TRBD1 (5 bases). CDR1 is MNHEY, CDR2 SMNVEV, per germline (reference sequence). Deletions cut 3 bases from V and 2 bases from J, with 11 bases between. This CDR3 is built from 16 residues. For the CDR3, the DNA is TGTGCCAGCAGTTTCCAGGGAAACCCTGGGGCCAACGTCCTGACTTTC. Translation gives CASSFQGNPGANVLTF.

The gene calls are TRBV6-5 and TRBJ2-7, with 7 positions matching TRBD1. The germline CDR1 and CDR2 sequences are MNHEY and SVGAGI. This CDR3 has 14 amino acids. The trim removed 2 bases at V and 4 bases at J, leaving 5 bases unmatched. CDR3 amino acids: CASSYRGGKYEQYF. The DNA of the CDR3 is TGTGCCAGCAGTTACAGAGGGGGCAAGTACGAGCAGTACTTC.

The rearrangement uses TRBV10-3 and TRBJ2-3; 12 bases are shared with TRBD2. Germline V lookup: CDR1 ENHRY, CDR2 SYGVKD. With 9 bases clipped from V and 6 bases from J, the junction kept 10 bases outside the gene matches. The CDR3 is made up of 15 amino acids. CDR3 in DNA: TGTGCCATTGGACTAGCGGGAACAGTGGCGGATACGCAGTATTTT. Translated: CAIGLAGTVADTQYF.

This sequence joins TRBV6-1 and TRBJ1-2; TRBD1 is a possible D gene (5 bases). This CDR3 region has 18 residues. The V gene's germline CDR1 is MNHNS and CDR2 SASEGT. Trimming stripped 3 bases from V and 8 bases from J, with 28 bases between. Written as DNA, the CDR3 is TGTGCCAGCAGTGACCTTACCTACCGGGGGTCAAATGTTCAGGGCTACACCTTC. Translation: CASSDLTYRGSNVQGYTF.

Only a few counts were recorded for this clone. The chain uses TRBV28 and TRBJ2-3; 9 nucleotides line up with TRBD1. Germline V lookup: CDR1 MDHEN, CDR2 SYDVKM. The CDR3 spans 13 residues. After removal of 6 bases from V and 5 bases from J, the junction contained 3 bases not matched to a gene. The CDR3 spells CASSGTGRDTQYF. CDR3 DNA: TGTGCCAGCAGCGGGACAGGGAGAGATACGCAGTATTTT.

This clone was counted a few times. The chain carries TRBV28 and TRBJ2-7; 15 bases match TRBD2. The CDR3 contains 15 residues. Germline CDR1 reads MDHEN; CDR2 reads SYDVKM. V was pared by 5 bases and J by 6 bases, with 5 bases of the junction left unmatched. In DNA form, the CDR3 reads TGTGCCAGCAGTCCGGGACTAGCGGGAGGACGCGAGCAGTACTTC. As protein: CASSPGLAGGREQYF.

The sample holds a few counts of this clone. The chain links TRBV4-1 to TRBJ1-2, with 11 bases that match TRBD1. The V gene's germline CDR1 is MGHRA and CDR2 YSYEKL. The CDR3 is 15 residues long. Unmatched junction bases numbered 8, after V lost 3 bases and J lost 8 bases. CDR3 protein: CASSQPDRGQKGYTF. The CDR3 DNA follows: TGCGCCAGCAGCCAGCCGGACAGGGGGCAAAAAGGCTACACCTTC.

This clone has a handful of counts. The V and J genes are TRBV30 and TRBJ2-1, with 10 bases that match TRBD2. This CDR3 comprises 13 residues. Germline V lookup: CDR1 GTSNPN, CDR2 SVGIG (reference sequence). The V and J ends lost 4 bases and 8 bases, in that order; junction bases with no gene match: 5. The CDR3 protein is CAWTLAGVYEQFF. In nucleotides, the CDR3 is TGTGCCTGGACCCTAGCGGGAGTTTATGAGCAGTTCTTC. The whole variable domain, filled in from reference TRBV30 and TRBJ2-1, reads SQTIHQWPATLVQPVGSPLSLECTVEGTSNPNLYWYRQAAGRGLQLLFYSVGIGQISSEVPQNLSASRPQDRQFILSSKKLLLSDSGFYLCAWTLAGVYEQFFGPGTRLTVL.

The chain has TRBV7-2 and TRBJ2-1; TRBD2 matches 13 bases. V dropped 5 bases and J dropped 16; count of bases not matched to a gene: 8. The germline V gene has CDR1 SGHTA and CDR2 FQGNSA. The CDR3 runs to 13 residues. The CDR3 spells CASSRGLAGAFFF. The CDR3 DNA is TGTGCCAGCAGCAGAGGACTAGCGGGAGCGTTCTTCTTC.

The sample holds many counts of this clone. This chain connects TRBV6-6 to TRBJ2-5; D uncertain. CDR1 and CDR2 (germline): MNHNY, SVGAGI (reference sequence). Trimming removed 2 bases from V and 9 bases from J, with 13 bases in between. The CDR3 consists of 13 residues. The CDR3 protein is CASSYMDVGSQYF. CDR3 coding DNA: TGTGCCAGCAGTTACATGGATGTCGGGTCCCAGTACTTC.

CDR3 sequence: CASSSTSAGASTEAFF. The DNA for the CDR3 is TGTGCCAGCAGCTCCACCTCAGCGGGAGCGAGCACTGAAGCTTTCTTT. The rearrangement joins TRBV11-2 to TRBJ1-1; D is undetermined. Per germline, CDR1 SGHAT and CDR2 FQNNGV. V dropped 4 bases and J dropped 4 bases, with 19 bases sitting between them. The CDR3 totals 16 residues.

The sample holds a few counts of this clone. CDR3 region: CASSQGGRGGYGYTF. CDR3 sequence (DNA): TGCGCCAGCAGCCAAGGGGGCAGGGGAGGCTATGGCTACACCTTC. The chain combines TRBV4-3 with TRBJ1-2; a weak D match, TRBD1 (6 bases). In germline, CDR1 is LGHNA, CDR2 YSLEER. The V gene lost 1 base and the J gene lost 4 bases, with 13 bases spanning the gap. The CDR3 runs 15 residues.

The CDR3 DNA is TGCGCCAGCAGCCAGAGCCCGGGACTAGCGGGCGAGGACGAGCAGTACTTC. Translated: CASSQSPGLAGEDEQYF. The chain uses TRBV4-3 and TRBJ2-7; TRBD2 agrees at 12 bases. The CDR3 contains 17 residues. Germline CDR1 is LGHNA and CDR2 is YSLEER. Trimming took 3 bases from V and 5 from J; bases not matched to a gene: 11.

This chain connects TRBV5-1 to TRBJ2-3; 8 bases line up with TRBD2. The CDR3 is made up of 16 amino acids. V shed 4 bases, J shed 4 bases, and the junction held 11 bases outside the gene matches. Germline V CDR1 and CDR2: SGHRS, YFSETQ. The CDR3 sequence: CASSRVAGSGADTQYF. DNA of the CDR3: TGCGCCAGCAGCCGGGTAGCGGGATCGGGGGCAGATACGCAGTATTTT. Supplemented by reference TRBV5-1 and TRBJ2-3, the full variable domain reads KAGVTQTPRYLIKTRGQQVTLSCSPISGHRSVSWYQQTPGQGLQFLFEYFSETQRNKGNFPGRFSGRQFSNSRSEMNVSTLELGDSALYLCASSRVAGSGADTQYFGPGTRLTVL.